This T cell receptor (beta chain) was sequenced for a study of T cells in Graves' hyperthyroidism and ophthalmopathy. Germline trimming cut 6 bases from V and 5 bases from J; bases unmatched to any gene: 7. The germline V gene has CDR1 SNHLY and CDR2 FYNNEI. The CDR3 has 14 amino acids. This clonotype appeared many times. Its antigen is unidentified. The study's findings and limits: Ophthalmopathy was model-predicted a median about 7.1 months pre-onset. Most clonotypes expanded in the thyroid (above 0.001) were also present in blood.

Amplification of TCR beta CDR3 regions was performed using RNA transcripts as template. Primed by the HTBI set, a first-round RT-PCR was run on the TCR CDR3. TCRdb re-analysed the multiplex PCR reads in MiXCR, keeping a single row per CDR3 protein. Counted here are 340,000 or so distinct CDR3 sequences, 16% occurring once; the ten biggest clones make up approximately 33%. Disease duration under 2 months; hyperthyroidism patients were aged 18 to 65. Diagnoses rested on clinical symptoms, serum thyroxine and TRAb, thyroid ultrasound and orbital computed tomography. The sample taken for sequencing was blood. This TCR derives from a young man with Graves' hyperthyroidism. The chain employs TRBV2 and TRBJ1-1; 9 bases are a match to TRBD1. CDR3 residues: CASSQTGGFTEAFF. The DNA of the CDR3 is TGTGCCAGCAGCCAGACAGGGGGTTTTACTGAAGCTTTCTTT.